The 13 T cell receptor beta chains in this list originate from one sample, sequenced in a study of cytomegalovirus exposure and HLA in healthy donors. PCR was performed using 60 Vbeta and 13 Jbeta primers. Using immunoSEQ multiplex PCR, the repertoire was profiled, and TCRdb retains in-frame clones only, with some absent. This sample has more than 100,000 clones, with 77% found just once. The source material was PBMCs. The receptors were sampled from a human donor in good health.

The chain joins TRBV5-6 to TRBJ1-2; 7 positions match TRBD1. The V gene end was trimmed by 2 bases and the J gene end by 8 bases; junction bases not matched to a gene: 9. The CDR3 contains 14 residues. Germline V gene sequence: CDR1 SGHDT, CDR2 YYEEEE. For the CDR3, the DNA is TGTGCCAGCAGCTTACTCGACAGGGTAGGGGGCTACACCTTC. Encoded protein: CASSLLDRVGGYTF.

There are a few counts of this clone. The chain employs TRBV7-3 and TRBJ2-3, with 11 bases matching TRBD1. Germline loops: CDR1 SGHTA, CDR2 FQGTGA. V was pared by 4 bases and J by 2 bases, with 8 bases of the junction left unmatched. The CDR3 runs 17 residues. CDR3 protein: CASSSTGTGGSTDTQYF. The CDR3 bases are TGTGCCAGCAGCTCCACCGGGACAGGGGGTTCCACAGATACGCAGTATTTT.

The chain recombines TRBV15 with TRBJ2-1; 10 nucleotides agree with TRBD1. Germline V gene data show CDR1 as LNHNV and CDR2 as YYDKDF (reference sequence). The CDR3 spans 16 residues. V gave up 3 bases and J gave up 5 bases; unmatched junction bases: 7. The CDR3 region has the DNA TGTGCCACCAGCAGGGCCGGACAGGGGGATCACAATGAGCAGTTCTTC. Protein product: CATSRAGQGDHNEQFF.

This clone was counted between two and nine times. This likely reflects a read error, since a far larger clone is one base away. The V gene is TRBV6-1, the J gene TRBJ1-2; possibly TRBD1 for D (6 bases). V dropped 2 bases and J dropped 4 bases, with 11 bases sitting between them. The CDR3 length is 14 residues. Germline CDR1 MNHNS, CDR2 SASEGT. For the CDR3, the DNA is TGTGCCAGCAGTGAATGGCCGGACAGCTATGGCTACACCTTC. The encoded protein is CASSEWPDSYGYTF.

V gene TRBV5-4 combines with J gene TRBJ2-2; TRBD1 aligns across 8 bases. Germline values: CDR1 SGHNT, CDR2 YYREEE (reference sequence). The V gene end was trimmed by 6 bases and the J gene end by 4 bases; junction bases not matched to a gene: 2. The CDR3 has 13 amino acids. CDR3 sequence (DNA): TGTGCCAGCAAAGGACAGGGCACCGGGGAGCTGTTTTTT. Protein product: CASKGQGTGELFF. The full variable domain, in which reference TRBV5-4 and TRBJ2-2 provide the parts outside the CDR3, is ETGVTQSPTHLIKTRGQQVTLRCSSQSGHNTVSWYQQALGQGPQFIFQYYREEENGRGNFPPRFSGLQFPNYSSELNVNALELDDSALYLCASKGQGTGELFFGEGSRLTVL.

This chain links TRBV5-1 with TRBJ2-5; TRBD2 matches at 11 bases. V was clipped by 0 bases and J by 7 bases; unmatched bases: 2. The CDR3 has 14 amino acids. Germline lookup yields CDR1 SGHRS and CDR2 YFSETQ. In DNA form, the CDR3 reads TGCGCCAGCAGCTTGGAGGGGACTAGCGGGACCCAGTACTTC. Amino acids: CASSLEGTSGTQYF.

The chain joins TRBV27 to TRBJ2-3, with a weak D call TRBD2 (7 bases). Trimming took off 3 bases at V and 1 base at J, with 11 bases between the two ends. Germline CDR1 and CDR2: MNHEY and SMNVEV (reference sequence). The CDR3 extends over 15 amino acids. The CDR3 nucleotides read TGTGCCAGCAGTTTGGGGGGGGCTGGCACAGATACGCAGTATTTT. Its translation is CASSLGGAGTDTQYF.

The rearrangement joins TRBV15 to TRBJ2-7, with 7 bases matching TRBD1. With 5 bases clipped from V and 10 bases from J, the junction kept 5 bases outside the gene matches. The CDR3 runs to 11 residues. Germline V gene lookup returns CDR1 LNHNV and CDR2 YYDKDF (reference sequence). Here the CDR3 reads CATSDTGDQYF. CDR3 DNA sequence: TGTGCCACCAGCGACACAGGGGATCAGTACTTC.

This sequence joins TRBV7-2 and TRBJ1-5, with D perhaps matching TRBD1 (5 bases). Germline CDR1 is SGHTA and CDR2 is FQGNSA. The CDR3 spans 15 residues. V lost 1 base and J 6 bases, leaving 13 bases between the germline ends. Here the CDR3 DNA reads TGTGCCAGCAGCTTAGGAGGCAGCGGGACTCAGCCCCAGCATTTT. Amino acids: CASSLGGSGTQPQHF.

The rearrangement joins TRBV19 to TRBJ1-1, with TRBD1 matching over 7 bases. Germline-derived CDR1 and CDR2 are LNHDA and SQIVND (reference sequence). After removal of 11 bases from V and 3 bases from J, the junction contained 9 bases not matched to a gene. CDR3 size: 13 residues. CDR3 DNA: TGTGCCTCGACGGGACAGAGATACACTGAAGCTTTCTTT. It codes for CASTGQRYTEAFF.

The rearrangement joins TRBV18 to TRBJ2-5; 10 nucleotides match TRBD1. Trimming cost V 6 bases and J 1 base; bases outside gene matches: 11. There are 17 residues in the CDR3. Germline CDR1 reads KGHSH; CDR2 reads LQKENI. CDR3 coding DNA: TGTGCCAGCTCGAGGAATAGTCGGGACAGGGGCCAAGAGACCCAGTACTTC. It translates to CASSRNSRDRGQETQYF. Variable domain in full (rest from reference TRBV18 and TRBJ2-5): NAGVMQNPRHLVRRRGQEARLRCSPMKGHSHVYWYRQLPEEGLKFMVYLQKENIIDESGMPKERFSAEFPKEGPSILRIQQVVRGDSAAYFCASSRNSRDRGQETQYFGPGTRLLVL.

With regard to this clone: Other DNA sequences within the sample encode an identical CDR3. V is TRBV29-1 and J is TRBJ2-5; 7 nucleotides line up with TRBD1. The germline gives CDR1 SQVTM, CDR2 ANQGSEA. The CDR3 is made up of 13 amino acids. J was trimmed by 5 bases and V by 1 base; bases with no gene match: 4. The CDR3, as DNA: TGCAGCGTTGAAGCGGGACAGTCGGAGACCCAGTACTTC. The encoded protein is CSVEAGQSETQYF.

The V call is TRBV7-9, the J call TRBJ2-3; tentatively, D is TRBD2 (6 bases). The CDR3 runs 14 residues. V was clipped by 7 bases and J by 6 bases, with 17 bases between them. Looked up from germline, CDR1 is SEHNR and CDR2 is FQNEAQ (reference sequence). The chain's CDR3 is CASTFWEVGDTQYF. In nucleotides, the CDR3 is TGTGCCAGCACCTTCTGGGAGGTGGGTGATACGCAGTATTTT.